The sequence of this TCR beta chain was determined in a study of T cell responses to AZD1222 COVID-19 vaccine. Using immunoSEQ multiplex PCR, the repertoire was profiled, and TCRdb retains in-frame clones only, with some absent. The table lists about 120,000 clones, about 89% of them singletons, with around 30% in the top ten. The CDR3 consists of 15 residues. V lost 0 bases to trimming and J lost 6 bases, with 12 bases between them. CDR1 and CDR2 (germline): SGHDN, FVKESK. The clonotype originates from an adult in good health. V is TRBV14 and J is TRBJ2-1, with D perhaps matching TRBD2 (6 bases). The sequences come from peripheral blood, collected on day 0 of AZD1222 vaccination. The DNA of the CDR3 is TGTGCCAGCAGCCAAGATCCGGGAGTTCCCAATGAGCAGTTCTTC. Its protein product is CASSQDPGVPNEQFF.